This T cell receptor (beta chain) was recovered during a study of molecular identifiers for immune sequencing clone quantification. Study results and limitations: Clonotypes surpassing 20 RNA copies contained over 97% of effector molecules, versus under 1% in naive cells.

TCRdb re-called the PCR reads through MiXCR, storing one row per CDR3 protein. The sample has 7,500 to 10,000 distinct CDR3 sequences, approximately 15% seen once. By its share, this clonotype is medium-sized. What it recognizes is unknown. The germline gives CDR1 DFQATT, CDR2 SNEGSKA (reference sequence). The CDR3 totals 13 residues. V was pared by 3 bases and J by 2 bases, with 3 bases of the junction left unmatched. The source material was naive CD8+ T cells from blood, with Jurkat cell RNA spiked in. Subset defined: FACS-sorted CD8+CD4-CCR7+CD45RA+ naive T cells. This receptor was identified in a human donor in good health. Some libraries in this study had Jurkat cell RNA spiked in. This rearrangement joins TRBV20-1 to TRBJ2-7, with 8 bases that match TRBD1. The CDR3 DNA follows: TGCAGTGCTAGCCAGACAGGGGCCTACGAGCAGTACTTC. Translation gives CSASQTGAYEQYF.